This TCR beta chain is from a study of cytomegalovirus exposure and HLA in healthy donors. Overall study results and limits: Subsequent analysis showed first-cohort TCR clusters tending to co-occur in about 110 validation repertoires. There were over 150 TCR beta chains listed as cytomegalovirus-associated.

The V gene's germline CDR1 is SEHNR and CDR2 FQNEAQ (reference sequence). Trimming pared 8 bases from V and 9 bases from J, leaving 15 bases between. The CDR3 is 12 amino acids. TCRdb keeps only in-frame clones here, not all; method: immunoSEQ multiplex PCR. The sample holds roughly 150,000 clones; roughly 91% are singletons and the top ten take 3.3%. This clone was detected only once. The antigen remains undetermined. The chain uses TRBV7-9 and TRBJ2-3, with a weak D call TRBD2 (6 bases). Input material: PBMCs. This TCR derives from a woman between 18 and 30 years old in good health and CMV-seropositive. CDR3 bases: TGTGCCAGCTTCCCAGGTGGGGGGACGCAGTATTTT. This codes for CASFPGGGTQYF.